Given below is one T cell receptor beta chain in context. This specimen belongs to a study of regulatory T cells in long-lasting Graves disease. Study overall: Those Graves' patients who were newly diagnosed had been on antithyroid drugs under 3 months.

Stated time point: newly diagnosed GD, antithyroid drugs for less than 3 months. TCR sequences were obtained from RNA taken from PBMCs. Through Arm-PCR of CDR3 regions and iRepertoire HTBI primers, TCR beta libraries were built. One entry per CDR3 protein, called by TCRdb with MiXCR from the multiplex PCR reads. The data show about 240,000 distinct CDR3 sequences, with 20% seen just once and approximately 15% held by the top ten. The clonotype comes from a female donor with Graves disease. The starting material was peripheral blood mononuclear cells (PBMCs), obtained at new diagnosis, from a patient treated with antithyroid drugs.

CDR3: CASSFLGTSGDTQYF. In nucleotides, the CDR3 is TGTGCCAGCAGCTTCCTGGGGACTAGCGGAGATACGCAGTATTTT. The chain uses TRBV7-2 and TRBJ2-3; 11 nucleotides line up with TRBD2. V shed 3 bases, J shed 5 bases, and the junction held 4 bases outside the gene matches. Germline loops: CDR1 SGHTA, CDR2 FQGNSA. The length of the CDR3 is 15 residues.